This TCR beta chain was recovered during a study of blood T cell repertoires in COVID-19. Study at large: The United States, Italy and Spain supplied acute and convalescent COVID-19 samples. The analysed material was cDNA or gDNA that came from T cells, B-cell-depleted T cells, or PBMCs.

Authors' processing steps: Estimated nucleated cell counts came from reference gene primer amplification. The protocol was immunoSEQ multiplex PCR, while the TCRdb copy is restricted to in-frame clones and leaves out a portion. V and J calls and clone size are given by that table; D and trimming were obtained from the DNA. The sample comprises roughly 190,000 clones, under 85% of which are singletons, and around 6.1% rests with the top ten. Trimming removed 4 bases at V and 7 bases at J, with 14 bases between. The CDR3 extends over 13 amino acids. Looked up from germline, CDR1 is SGHNT and CDR2 is YYREEE (reference sequence).

This chain uses TRBV5-4 with TRBJ1-2; D may be TRBD1 (6 bases). The sequenced sample consisted of peripheral blood. This receptor was taken from a woman aged 40 to 55 with acute or convalescent COVID-19. Written as DNA, the CDR3 is TGTGCCAGCAGCCAGACGGGGGGCTTTGGCTACACCTTC. Residues: CASSQTGGFGYTF.